The entry below describes one T cell receptor beta chain. This clone was recorded a few times. No antigen is known for it. One base away lies a much larger clone, so this may be a sequencing read error. Within the sample, other DNA sequences also encode this same CDR3. Library preparation used PCR. Reads for this sample came from an Illumina HiSeq 4000. High-throughput sequencing was used to profile the TCR beta-chain CDR3 region of every patient. The study's own analysis went as follows. A classifier to discriminate distant-metastatic papillary thyroid cancer patients was built from CDR3 differences across clinicopathological groups. To measure repertoire diversity the researchers used the Shannon index, while the Morisita-Horn index served to gauge how similar the tumor and blood repertoires were. TCRdb passed the public sequencing reads through fastp at Q25 and MiXCR, retaining productive beta sequences. TCRdb assigned the V and J calls; the authors' analysis was not used. The sample table records 25,000 to 35,000 clones; about 16% of these occur just once. Of the sample, 4.7% is held by the ten largest clones.

The data are from a study of metastatic and nonmetastatic thyroid tumors (dated by TCRdb to about 2020). Background for the entire study: Repertoires from peripheral blood and from tumor or nodule tissue samples of malignant and benign thyroid patients were compared.

None of the patients had been given any treatment before thyroid surgery. Using T-cell receptor beta sequencing, the study looked back at clinical samples from patients collected from about 2012 to 2018. Findings and caveats that apply to the study as a whole: In both blood and tumor samples, malignant tumors were reported to have significantly higher TCR beta diversity than benign nodules.

Including the terminal cysteine and phenylalanine, the CDR3 comprises 11 residues. The entry retains the CDR3 DNA only, 33 bases that are in frame from base 1. CDR1 and CDR2 were assigned from the germline V gene as MNHNS and SASEGT. Source material: blood. Here the chain combines TRBV6-1 and TRBJ1-2; the D gene cannot be named for sure. The clonotype originates from a female donor with papillary thyroid cancer or a benign thyroid nodule (not recorded which). Some clones in this sample may be carry-over from other donors' samples. The nucleotides are TGTGCCAGCAGCATGCCCTATGGTTACACCTTC. This translates into CASSMPYGYTF.